A selection of T cell receptor beta chains follows, all from one sample in a study of regulatory T cells in long-lasting Graves disease. TCRdb independently ran MiXCR on the multiplex PCR reads; one entry per CDR3 protein. This sample carries roughly 610,000 distinct CDR3 sequences, roughly 15% of them seen once, and the ten largest clones take about 18%. These same data were also listed under a study on T cells in Graves' hyperthyroidism and ophthalmopathy.

Sequenced material: peripheral blood mononuclear cells (PBMCs), taken at new diagnosis, from a patient treated with antithyroid drugs. The receptors come from a woman in her 30s with Graves disease. Each CDR3 is given with its conserved first and last residue. Fields, in order: V gene, clone size, J gene, D gene, CDR3 protein, CDR3 DNA. A D gene is named only where the DNA matches it firmly. Only some rows state a clone size, as once, few, many or a class for expanded clones.

TRBV6-5	many	TRBJ2-3	.	CASSYSGLGASTDTQYF	TGTGCCAGCAGTTACTCGGGTTTGGGGGCTAGCACAGATACGCAGTATTTT
TRBV20-1	many	TRBJ2-7	TRBD1	CSARRTGPYYEQYF	TGCAGTGCTAGAAGGACAGGACCTTACTACGAGCAGTACTTC
TRBV6-2/TRBV6-3	.	TRBJ1-6	.	CASSYALMNSPLHF	TGTGCCAGCAGTTACGCACTGATGAATTCACCCCTCCACTTT
TRBV28	few	TRBJ2-4	.	CASSGGHTIQYF	TGTGCCAGCAGCGGGGGACATACAATTCAGTACTTC
TRBV12-3/TRBV12-4	.	TRBJ2-3	TRBD2	CASRDPLAGETDTQYF	TGTGCCAGCAGGGACCCGCTAGCGGGAGAAACAGATACGCAGTATTTT
TRBV28	many	TRBJ1-2	TRBD1	CASVPTGGNYGYTF	TGTGCCAGCGTACCAACAGGGGGAAACTATGGCTACACCTTC
TRBV2	many	TRBJ1-1	.	CASRFGRFDEAFF	TGTGCCAGCAGGTTCGGTCGTTTTGATGAAGCTTTCTTT
TRBV4-1	.	TRBJ2-5	TRBD2	CASSQEGTGGGTQYF	TGCGCCAGCAGCCAAGAGGGAACGGGGGGAGGGACCCAGTACTTC
TRBV3-1	few	TRBJ1-1	TRBD1	CASSQYLVDREAFF	TGTGCCAGCAGCCAATATTTAGTGGACAGGGAAGCTTTCTTT
TRBV12-3/TRBV12-4	many	TRBJ1-5	.	CASSFSGEGNQPQHF	TGTGCCAGCAGTTTTTCGGGAGAGGGCAATCAGCCCCAGCATTTT
TRBV19	.	TRBJ2-7	.	CASSIGLSSYEQYF	TGTGCCAGTAGTATTGGACTCTCCTCCTACGAGCAGTACTTC
TRBV28	many	TRBJ1-5	.	CASTQGGGGNQPQHF	TGTGCCAGCACCCAAGGCGGGGGGGGCAATCAGCCCCAGCATTTT
TRBV18	many	TRBJ2-1	TRBD1	CASSPPPGQTTYNEQFF	TGTGCCAGCTCACCACCTCCGGGACAGACGACTTACAATGAGCAGTTCTTC
TRBV11-2	many	TRBJ2-5	.	CASSFLGREETQYF	TGTGCCAGCAGCTTCTTAGGCAGGGAAGAGACCCAGTACTTC
TRBV7-9	many	TRBJ1-2	.	CASSTLGEGPYYGYTF	TGTGCCAGCAGCACCCTGGGAGAGGGGCCGTATTATGGCTACACCTTC
TRBV11-1	many	TRBJ2-4	TRBD1	CASSYGQGADIQYF	TGTGCCAGCAGCTACGGACAGGGGGCGGACATTCAGTACTTC
TRBV6-1	few	TRBJ2-6	.	CASSLGRIGANVLTF	TGTGCCAGCTCCCTTGGGCGGATTGGGGCCAACGTCCTGACTTTC
TRBV15	few	TRBJ2-7	TRBD1	CATSRERTGGSYEQYF	TGTGCCACCAGCAGAGAAAGAACAGGGGGTTCCTACGAGCAGTACTTC
TRBV6-5	few	TRBJ2-5	TRBD2	CASSYSGTSGREGYF	TGTGCCAGCAGTTACAGCGGGACTAGCGGGAGGGAGGGGTACTTC
TRBV7-9	many	TRBJ2-1	TRBD2	CASSRTSGMALGSSYNEQFF	TGTGCCAGCAGCAGAACTAGCGGGATGGCCTTAGGAAGCTCCTACAATGAGCAGTTCTTC
TRBV16	few	TRBJ2-7	TRBD1	CASSPNWDSPYEQYF	TGTGCCAGCAGCCCAAATTGGGACAGCCCCTACGAGCAGTACTTC
TRBV3-1	few	TRBJ1-2	.	CASSQGSGRGYTF	TGTGCCAGCAGCCAAGGGTCAGGAAGGGGCTACACCTTC
TRBV6-4	.	TRBJ2-6	.	CASSARISLSGANVLTF	TGTGCCAGCAGTGCCCGGATTAGCCTCTCTGGGGCCAACGTCCTGACTTTC
TRBV7-2	.	TRBJ2-7	TRBD2	CASSLVPREGAEQYF	TGTGCCAGCAGCTTAGTCCCCCGGGAGGGTGCCGAGCAGTACTTC
TRBV20-1	.	TRBJ1-6	.	CSAIRPPLHF	TGCAGTGCTATAAGGCCACCCCTCCACTTT
TRBV18	.	TRBJ1-1	.	CASSPRQTESNTEAFF	TGTGCCAGCTCACCACGACAGACCGAGAGTAACACTGAAGCTTTCTTT
TRBV6-1	.	TRBJ2-5	.	CASSEASGKGSQETQYF	TGTGCCAGCAGTGAAGCATCGGGGAAGGGGTCCCAAGAGACCCAGTACTTC
TRBV12-3/TRBV12-4	.	TRBJ1-6	.	CASRPGRNSSPLHF	TGTGCCAGCAGACCGGGACGAAACTCTTCACCCCTCCACTTT
TRBV3-1	many	TRBJ1-2	.	CASSQDWTETYGYTF	TGTGCCAGCAGCCAAGACTGGACGGAGACCTATGGCTACACCTTC
TRBV5-1	many	TRBJ1-1	.	CASSQGIGTEAFF	TGCGCCAGCAGTCAGGGGATTGGCACTGAAGCTTTCTTT
TRBV7-9	.	TRBJ1-2	.	CASSLGEMDGYTF	TGTGCCAGCAGCTTAGGAGAGATGGATGGCTACACCTTC
TRBV27	many	TRBJ1-5	.	CASGKDAEYQPQHF	TGTGCCAGCGGGAAAGACGCGGAGTATCAGCCCCAGCATTTT
TRBV14	.	TRBJ2-7	.	CASSRTQGYEQYF	TGTGCCAGCAGCCGAACACAGGGCTACGAGCAGTACTTC
TRBV2	.	TRBJ2-1	TRBD2	CASTPMGGTSSYNEQFF	TGTGCCAGCACTCCGATGGGGGGGACCAGCTCCTACAATGAGCAGTTCTTC
TRBV7-8	few	TRBJ2-1	TRBD2	CASSPLAGGPRGEQFF	TGTGCCAGCAGCCCACTAGCGGGAGGGCCCAGGGGTGAGCAGTTCTTC
TRBV7-2	many	TRBJ2-2	.	CASSLVGQSNTGELFF	TGTGCCAGCAGCTTAGTTGGACAGTCGAACACCGGGGAGCTGTTTTTT
TRBV7-2	many	TRBJ2-2	.	CASSLVLGGELFF	TGTGCCAGCAGCTTAGTATTAGGTGGGGAGCTGTTTTTT
TRBV28	.	TRBJ2-2	.	CASKGLANTGELFF	TGTGCCAGCAAGGGGCTCGCGAACACCGGGGAGCTGTTTTTT
TRBV5-1	few	TRBJ2-1	.	CASSLSRGGPNEQFF	TGCGCCAGCAGCTTATCCAGGGGAGGGCCAAATGAGCAGTTCTTC
TRBV5-1	.	TRBJ2-7	.	CASSSNTGSSYEQYF	TGCGCCAGCAGCTCCAACACAGGGAGCTCCTACGAGCAGTACTTC
TRBV5-6	.	TRBJ1-2	.	CASSFEFYGYTF	TGTGCCAGCAGCTTCGAGTTCTATGGCTACACCTTC
TRBV18	once	TRBJ2-2	.	CASFGEYTGELFF	TGTGCCAGCTTTGGGGAGTACACCGGGGAGCTGTTTTTT
TRBV20-1	few	TRBJ2-5	.	CSASLTSRQLTQETQYF	TGCAGTGCTAGCCTCACCTCTAGACAGCTAACTCAAGAGACCCAGTACTTC
TRBV28	many	TRBJ1-2	.	CASSVTPGGYTF	TGTGCCAGCAGTGTAACACCCGGGGGCTACACCTTC
TRBV12-3/TRBV12-4	many	TRBJ2-3	TRBD1	CASSDRGVEADTQYF	TGTGCCAGCAGTGACAGGGGGGTGGAGGCAGATACGCAGTATTTT
TRBV7-9	.	TRBJ1-2	.	CASSFQAGQYGYTF	TGTGCCAGCAGCTTCCAGGCCGGACAATATGGCTACACCTTC
TRBV10-3	many	TRBJ2-7	.	CAISDGGYEQYF	TGTGCCATCAGTGACGGGGGATACGAGCAGTACTTC
TRBV19	.	TRBJ2-3	.	CASSIKRTTDTQYF	TGTGCCAGTAGTATAAAAAGGACCACAGATACGCAGTATTTT
TRBV3-1	many	TRBJ1-1	.	CASSQLTGPTEAFF	TGTGCCAGCAGCCAATTAACAGGTCCCACTGAAGCTTTCTTT
TRBV6-1	.	TRBJ1-1	TRBD1	CASSTPSTGVGTEAFF	TGTGCCAGCAGTACCCCCTCGACAGGGGTCGGGACTGAAGCTTTCTTT
TRBV2	many	TRBJ1-1	.	CASQTLGSTEAFF	TGTGCCAGCCAGACACTAGGAAGCACTGAAGCTTTCTTT
TRBV18	.	TRBJ1-2	.	CASSPSADVVVYTF	TGTGCCAGCTCACCATCTGCGGACGTTGTGGTCTACACCTTC
TRBV5-6	.	TRBJ2-3	TRBD2	CASYTWAFGGATDTQYF	TGTGCCAGCTATACATGGGCTTTCGGGGGGGCCACAGATACGCAGTATTTT
TRBV12-3/TRBV12-4	many	TRBJ1-6	.	CASSFGGLGSPLHF	TGTGCCAGCAGTTTCGGGGGGCTGGGGTCACCCCTCCACTTT
TRBV12-3/TRBV12-4	.	TRBJ2-6	.	CASSFRSSGANVLTF	TGTGCCAGCAGTTTTCGGAGCTCTGGGGCCAACGTCCTGACTTTC